This TCR beta chain was sequenced during a study of cytomegalovirus exposure and HLA in healthy donors. Germline V lookup: CDR1 MNHEY, CDR2 SVGAGI. V lost 4 bases to trimming and J lost 7 bases; unmatched junction nucleotides: 5. The CDR3 sequence is 13 residues long. The study ran its PCR with 60 Vbeta and 13 Jbeta primers. Assay: immunoSEQ multiplex PCR; the TCRdb copy retains only in-frame clones and omits some. The sample contains under 200,000 clones, 75% to 80% of which appear only once. The chain employs TRBV6-5 and TRBJ2-7, with 9 bases fitting TRBD1. The receptor was derived from a man over 45 in good health and CMV-seropositive. Sequenced sample: PBMCs. CDR3 amino acids: CASSWGTGREQYF. The CDR3 DNA reads as TGTGCCAGCAGTTGGGGGACAGGGCGGGAGCAGTACTTC.